Listed here are 18 T cell receptor beta chains from one sample, sequenced in a study of cytomegalovirus exposure and HLA in healthy donors. The PCR contained 60 Vbeta and 13 Jbeta primers. Generated by immunoSEQ multiplex PCR, the TCRdb table keeps only in-frame clones and is missing some. This sample has some 190,000 clones, with approximately 80% found just once. The source material was PBMCs. These receptors all stem from a boy under 10 years old in good health and CMV-seronegative.

The chain joins TRBV10-3 to TRBJ2-3; TRBD2 aligns across 10 bases. From germline, CDR1 is ENHRY and CDR2 SYGVKD. This CDR3 is 15 amino acids long. J gave up 3 bases and V 5 bases, and 5 bases lay outside the gene matches. The CDR3 spells CAISLAGDLTDTQYF. The CDR3 DNA follows: TGTGCCATCAGTCTAGCGGGAGATCTGACAGATACGCAGTATTTT.

This clone was seen once. The rearrangement joins TRBV29-1 to TRBJ1-1; D not resolved. The ends were cut back, 7 bases at V and 3 bases at J, with 9 bases in the middle. The CDR3 is 11 residues long. The germline CDR1 and CDR2 sequences are SQVTM and ANQGSEA. DNA for the CDR3: TGCAGCGCCGGAGTGGACACTGAAGCTTTCTTT. Its protein product is CSAGVDTEAFF.

The chain couples TRBV5-1 to TRBJ2-5; either TRBD1 or TRBD2 may supply D (6 bases each). The ends were cut back, 4 bases at V and 2 bases at J, with 18 bases in the middle. The CDR3 totals 16 residues. Germline V gene sequence: CDR1 SGHRS, CDR2 YFSETQ. The CDR3 DNA is TGCGCCAGCAGCGTGGGGGCGGGGCAGCGTCAAGAGACCCAGTACTTC. Encoded protein: CASSVGAGQRQETQYF.

This clone was counted only a few times. The V and J genes are TRBV2 and TRBJ2-3, with a possible D match to TRBD1 (5 bases). CDR1 SNHLY and CDR2 FYNNEI come from the germline V gene. Trimming pared 6 bases from V and 3 bases from J, leaving 13 bases between. This CDR3 contains 14 residues. Here the CDR3 reads CASRMGLGTDTQYF. Here the CDR3 DNA reads TGTGCCAGCAGAATGGGGCTGGGAACAGATACGCAGTATTTT.

The chain joins TRBV6-6 to TRBJ2-5; TRBD2 aligns across 9 bases. V shed 4 bases, J shed 1 base, and the junction held 7 bases outside the gene matches. The CDR3 is 16 amino acids. Germline CDR1 reads MNHNY; CDR2 reads SVGAGI (reference sequence). The DNA for the CDR3 is TGTGCCAGCAGTTGGGGGCCTAGCGGGGCCCAAGAGACCCAGTACTTC. Its translation: CASSWGPSGAQETQYF.

The gene calls are TRBV6-5 and TRBJ1-1; D unresolved. The CDR3 runs 16 residues. The V gene's germline CDR1 is MNHEY and CDR2 SVGAGI. V was shortened by 0 bases and J by 1 base, with 12 bases between the two germline ends. The CDR3 sequence is CASSYSSAGGNTEAFF. CDR3 sequence (DNA): TGTGCCAGCAGTTACTCTTCGGCAGGAGGGAACACTGAAGCTTTCTTT.

The genes are TRBV25-1 and TRBJ2-3; TRBD1 might be the D (5 bases). CDR1 is MGHDK, CDR2 SYGVNS, per germline. The CDR3 length is 15 residues. V was clipped by 0 bases and J by 0 bases, with 7 bases between them. The CDR3 loop reads CASSEYWGSTDTQYF. CDR3 DNA sequence: TGTGCCAGCAGTGAATATTGGGGCAGCACAGATACGCAGTATTTT.

This clone has only a few counts. The V and J genes are TRBV7-6 and TRBJ2-1; 10 nucleotides line up with TRBD1. This CDR3 has 19 residues. Germline lookup yields CDR1 SGHVS and CDR2 FNYEAQ. V lost 2 bases and J lost 3; bases outside the gene matches: 13. The CDR3 sequence: CASSLLGRDRGHHYNEQFF. CDR3 sequence (DNA): TGTGCCAGCAGCTTATTGGGGCGGGACAGGGGACACCACTACAATGAGCAGTTCTTC.

This clone was detected once. V and J are TRBV6-1 and TRBJ2-1, with no clear D. The CDR3 runs 12 residues. Trimming shortened V by 6 bases and J by 5 bases, and 8 bases separated the two germline ends. Germline-derived CDR1 and CDR2 are MNHNS and SASEGT. The CDR3 coding sequence is TGTGCCAGCAGAGGAGTGAACAATGAGCAGTTCTTC. Translation gives CASRGVNNEQFF.

This clone has just one count. This rearrangement joins TRBV19 to TRBJ2-7; 10 positions match TRBD2. The CDR3 length is 16 residues. Germline assignment: CDR1 LNHDA and CDR2 SQIVND (reference sequence). The V gene end was trimmed by 4 bases and the J gene end by 0 bases; junction bases not matched to a gene: 6. The CDR3 DNA follows: TGTGCCAGTAGTACCGCTAGCGGGAGCACCTCCTACGAGCAGTACTTC. Translating gives CASSTASGSTSYEQYF. The full variable domain, in which reference TRBV19 and TRBJ2-7 provide the parts outside the CDR3, is DGGITQSPKYLFRKEGQNVTLSCEQNLNHDAMYWYRQDPGQGLRLIYYSQIVNDFQKGDIAEGYSVSREKKESFPLTVTSAQKNPTAFYLCASSTASGSTSYEQYFGPGTRLTVT.

The chain combines TRBV19 with TRBJ2-3; D not resolved. CDR3 size: 13 residues. Trimming left V 4 bases short and J 4 bases short, with 9 bases between. Germline V gene sequence: CDR1 LNHDA, CDR2 SQIVND (reference sequence). The CDR3 region is CASSTQTSDTQYF. The CDR3 bases are TGTGCCAGTAGTACCCAAACATCAGATACGCAGTATTTT.

This clone was detected only once. V gene TRBV27 combines with J gene TRBJ2-3, with TRBD1 as a possible D gene (5 bases). CDR1 is MNHEY and CDR2 is SMNVEV in the germline V gene (reference sequence). The CDR3 totals 16 residues. Trimming cost V 1 base and J 5 bases, with 16 bases left between them. The CDR3 loop reads CASSLLGAGYGDTQYF. The CDR3 bases are TGTGCCAGCAGTTTATTAGGGGCTGGATATGGAGATACGCAGTATTTT.

The chain couples TRBV2 to TRBJ2-7; 10 nucleotides line up with TRBD2. The ends lost 1 base at V and 1 base at J; junction bases unmatched: 1. CDR3 size: 15 residues. Germline loops: CDR1 SNHLY, CDR2 FYNNEI. CDR3 DNA: TGTGCCAGCAGTGAAGGGACTAGCGGTTCCTACGAGCAGTACGTC. As protein: CASSEGTSGSYEQYV.

The CDR3, as DNA: TGTGCCAGCAGCCACGGCACAGATACGCAGTATTTT. It is translated as CASSHGTDTQYF. V is TRBV14 and J is TRBJ2-3, with D uncertain. V gave up 3 bases and J gave up 1 base, with 2 bases separating them. Looked up from germline, CDR1 is SGHDN and CDR2 is FVKESK. This CDR3 is 12 amino acids long.

Here the CDR3 DNA reads TGTGCCAGCAGTGAAGGAGAGACAGGGACCCATTCACCCCTCCACTTT. Protein sequence: CASSEGETGTHSPLHF. This sequence joins TRBV2 and TRBJ1-6; 7 bases align to TRBD1. Germline CDR1 and CDR2: SNHLY and FYNNEI. The CDR3 covers 16 residues. The junction had 8 bases not matched to a gene; V was cut back by 1 base and J by 8 bases.

The V and J genes are TRBV27 and TRBJ2-1, with a possible D match to TRBD1 (6 bases). V dropped 0 bases and J dropped 3 bases, with 9 bases sitting between them. The germline V gene encodes CDR1 MNHEY and CDR2 SMNVEV (reference sequence). The CDR3 consists of 15 residues. CDR3 DNA: TGTGCCAGCAGTTTATCGGGACAAGGCTACAATGAGCAGTTCTTC. Its protein is CASSLSGQGYNEQFF.

The chain employs TRBV19 and TRBJ2-3; TRBD1 aligns across 7 bases. This CDR3 is built from 14 residues. Germline CDR1 and CDR2: LNHDA and SQIVND (reference sequence). V gave up 5 bases and J gave up 1 base; unmatched junction bases: 3. The CDR3 is CASSPGTGTDTQYF. The DNA for the CDR3 is TGTGCCAGTAGTCCAGGGACAGGCACAGATACGCAGTATTTT.

This chain joins TRBV4-1 and TRBJ2-1; D gene unclear. The ends were cut back, 1 base at V and 2 bases at J, with 12 bases in the middle. Germline CDR1 MGHRA, CDR2 YSYEKL. The CDR3 spans 16 residues. This CDR3 reads CASSQGYPPPYNEQFF. DNA for the CDR3: TGCGCCAGCAGCCAAGGCTACCCACCCCCCTACAATGAGCAGTTCTTC.